This passage covers 27 T cell receptor beta chains from one sample sequenced in a study of PD-1 blockade in classical Hodgkin lymphoma. The data were produced by immunoSEQ multiplex PCR, yet TCRdb's version contains in-frame clones alone and is incomplete. The repertoire includes about 50,000 clones, 85% to 90% of them detected once, and approximately 15% sits in the top ten. The time point: cycle 4 day 1 (C4D1), after 6 weeks of nivolumab. No patient escaped relapse after autologous stem cell transplantation, and brentuximab vedotin exposure varied. The source was peripheral blood mononuclear cells (PBMCs), collected before the fourth cycle of nivolumab. Receptor source: a human donor with classical Hodgkin lymphoma.

This clone was observed a handful of times. V gene TRBV6-5 combines with J gene TRBJ2-5; perhaps TRBD2 as D (5 bases). CDR1 and CDR2 from the germline V gene are MNHEY and SVGAGI. CDR3 length: 15 residues. Trimming removed 0 bases from V and 0 bases from J, with 8 bases in between. DNA for the CDR3: TGTGCCAGCAGTTACTCGCCCGGGGACCAAGAGACCCAGTACTTC. The encoded protein is CASSYSPGDQETQYF.

The chain uses TRBV6-5 and TRBJ1-2; TRBD1 might be the D (6 bases). CDR1 MNHEY and CDR2 SVGAGI come from the germline V gene. The V end was cut by 8 bases, the J end by 7 bases, with 17 bases between. The length of the CDR3 is 13 residues. The CDR3, as DNA: TGTGCCAGCCTCTGGCAGGGGTGGCTTGGCTACACCTTC. It codes for CASLWQGWLGYTF.

J is TRBJ2-1 and V is TRBV7-4, with 11 nucleotides matching TRBD2. Trimming cost V 5 bases and J 0 bases; bases outside gene matches: 18. The germline V gene has CDR1 SGHVT and CDR2 SQSDAQ. The CDR3 has 21 residues. The CDR3 sequence: CASSPRSASGRFNSSYNEQFF. For the CDR3, the DNA is TGTGCCAGCAGCCCCAGGTCTGCTAGCGGGAGGTTTAACAGCTCCTACAATGAGCAGTTCTTC.

The gene calls are TRBV10-3 and TRBJ2-1; TRBD1 matches at 7 bases. V trimming: 6 bases; J trimming: 2 bases; junction bases outside the gene matches: 1. This CDR3 has 13 amino acids. The germline CDR1 and CDR2 sequences are ENHRY and SYGVKD. CDR3 region: CAIRGGAYNEQFF. CDR3 sequence (DNA): TGTGCCATCAGAGGGGGCGCCTACAATGAGCAGTTCTTC.

The CDR3 sequence: CASSESPVDRQETQYF. DNA for the CDR3: TGTGCCAGCAGTGAGTCCCCTGTCGACAGGCAAGAGACCCAGTACTTC. V gene TRBV25-1 combines with J gene TRBJ2-5; TRBD1 is a possible D gene (6 bases). Trimming left V 3 bases short and J 2 bases short, with 16 bases between. Germline-derived CDR1 and CDR2 are MGHDK and SYGVNS. This CDR3 is 16 amino acids long.

The chain is built from TRBV10-1 and TRBJ2-3; the match to TRBD2 covers 13 bases. CDR1 and CDR2 (germline): WNHNN, SYGVQD (reference sequence). J was trimmed by 0 bases and V by 4 bases; bases with no gene match: 7. The CDR3 loop spans 18 amino acids. Here the CDR3 DNA reads TGCGCCAGCAGTGGGCCGACTAGCGGGAGGCCAAGCACAGATACGCAGTATTTT. Translation: CASSGPTSGRPSTDTQYF.

DNA for the CDR3: TGTGCCAGCAGCCCCCCCCGGGGAGGGCCGGGGAATGAGCAGTTCTTC. Its translation: CASSPPRGGPGNEQFF. The V call is TRBV11-3, the J call TRBJ2-1; 7 positions agree with TRBD2. There are 16 residues in the CDR3. Germline-derived CDR1 and CDR2 are SGHNT and YENEEA. V shed 5 bases and J 7 bases; nucleotides not matched to a gene: 14.

The gene calls are TRBV7-3 and TRBJ2-1; perhaps TRBD1 as D (5 bases). This CDR3 spans 12 amino acids. With 5 bases removed from V and 12 bases from J, the gap between germline ends came to 14 bases. The germline V gene encodes CDR1 SGHTA and CDR2 FQGTGA. CDR3 in DNA: TGTGCCAGCAGCCATAGGGCGCAGGGGCAGTTCTTC. Encoded protein: CASSHRAQGQFF.

The chain carries TRBV27 and TRBJ1-1; 8 positions match TRBD1. Germline CDR1 is MNHEY and CDR2 is SMNVEV (reference sequence). CDR3 length: 15 residues. Losses at the gene ends were 2 bases for V and 4 bases for J; bases not matched to a gene: 6. CDR3 protein: CASSLAGTGATEAFF. In DNA form, the CDR3 reads TGTGCCAGCAGTTTAGCCGGGACAGGTGCCACTGAAGCTTTCTTT.

The genes are TRBV27 and TRBJ2-1; no reliable D call. The V end lost 8 bases, the J end lost 4 bases, and 12 bases lay between the germline ends. CDR3 size: 13 residues. From germline, CDR1 is MNHEY and CDR2 SMNVEV (reference sequence). CDR3 sequence (DNA): TGTGCCAGCGGCTCCGTGGAGTACAATGAGCAGTTCTTC. This codes for CASGSVEYNEQFF.

The CDR3 sequence is CASSLRAISGSSGRGHEQYF. As DNA, the CDR3 is TGCGCCAGCAGCTTGCGAGCCATATCAGGGTCTAGCGGGAGGGGTCACGAGCAGTACTTC. The chain carries TRBV5-1 and TRBJ2-7; 12 nucleotides line up with TRBD2. The germline gives CDR1 SGHRS, CDR2 YFSETQ. There are 20 residues in the CDR3. After removal of 1 base from V and 5 bases from J, the junction contained 19 bases not matched to a gene.

This clone was counted a few times. The genes are TRBV2 and TRBJ1-2; D is undetermined. The CDR3 spans 12 residues. Germline V gene lookup returns CDR1 SNHLY and CDR2 FYNNEI. Deletions cut 0 bases from V and 5 bases from J, with 4 bases between. CDR3 amino acids: CASSEAGYGYTF. Written as DNA, the CDR3 is TGTGCCAGCAGTGAAGCTGGGTATGGCTACACCTTC.

This sequence joins TRBV19 and TRBJ1-3, with 9 nucleotides matching TRBD1. The CDR3 has 16 residues. Trimming removed 5 bases from V and 4 bases from J; junction bases left unmatched: 9. CDR1 is LNHDA and CDR2 is SQIVND in the germline V gene (reference sequence). CDR3 nucleotides: TGTGCCAGTAGTCTACTACAGGGGGCGCGGGGAAACACCATATATTTT. This translates into CASSLLQGARGNTIYF. The variable domain in full, completed from reference TRBV19 and TRBJ1-3, reads DGGITQSPKYLFRKEGQNVTLSCEQNLNHDAMYWYRQDPGQGLRLIYYSQIVNDFQKGDIAEGYSVSREKKESFPLTVTSAQKNPTAFYLCASSLLQGARGNTIYFGEGSWLTVV.

This clone was seen only once. The chain couples TRBV5-8 to TRBJ1-5; D perhaps matches TRBD1 (5 bases). This CDR3 spans 15 amino acids. The germline gives CDR1 SGHTS, CDR2 YDEGEE. V shed 7 bases and J shed 6 bases, with 20 bases lying between them. In DNA, the CDR3 is TGTGCCAGCCTACCGGGGCTATCGTACGGTCAGCCCCAGCATTTT. Translated: CASLPGLSYGQPQHF.

V gene TRBV27 combines with J gene TRBJ2-1; 10 positions match TRBD2. The CDR3 runs to 16 residues. Germline-derived CDR1 and CDR2 are MNHEY and SMNVEV (reference sequence). V lost 3 bases to trimming and J lost 9 bases; unmatched junction nucleotides: 11. In nucleotides, the CDR3 is TGTGCCAGCAGTTTCGTCACCCCGGGACTAGCGCCTGAGCAGTTCTTC. It is translated as CASSFVTPGLAPEQFF.

The chain carries TRBV7-6 and TRBJ2-5; 9 nucleotides agree with TRBD1. Germline loops: CDR1 SGHVS, CDR2 FNYEAQ. Trimming cost V 4 bases and J 7 bases; bases outside gene matches: 13. The CDR3 totals 16 residues. DNA for the CDR3: TGTGCCAGCAGCTCAGTACCGGGACAGGGTATGGGGACCCAGTACTTC. It translates to CASSSVPGQGMGTQYF.

The chain couples TRBV7-3 to TRBJ2-3; TRBD2 aligns across 13 bases. With 5 bases clipped from V and 5 bases from J, the junction kept 10 bases outside the gene matches. Per germline, CDR1 SGHTA and CDR2 FQGTGA. The CDR3 is 17 amino acids. CDR3 sequence (DNA): TGTGCCAGCAGCGCCTCGGGACTAGCGGGATCCGTAGATACGCAGTATTTT. The encoded protein is CASSASGLAGSVDTQYF.

The rearrangement uses TRBV7-3 and TRBJ2-6, with 8 positions matching TRBD1. The CDR3 sequence is 17 residues long. V was pared by 5 bases and J by 0 bases, with 6 bases of the junction left unmatched. The germline gives CDR1 SGHTA, CDR2 FQGTGA. This chain's CDR3 is CASSKGQGHSGANVLTF. CDR3 coding DNA: TGTGCCAGCAGCAAAGGACAGGGCCACTCTGGGGCCAACGTCCTGACTTTC.

The chain is built from TRBV5-1 and TRBJ2-7; D ambiguous. Per the germline V gene, CDR1 is SGHRS and CDR2 is YFSETQ. Trimming removed 0 bases from V and 5 bases from J, with 6 bases in between. This CDR3 contains 12 residues. CDR3 residues: CASSLGNDEQYF. The CDR3 region has the DNA TGCGCCAGCAGCTTGGGGAATGACGAGCAGTACTTC.

The chain carries TRBV18 and TRBJ2-5; D is perhaps TRBD2 (5 bases). Looked up from germline, CDR1 is KGHSH and CDR2 is LQKENI. V lost 3 bases, J lost 4 bases, and 9 bases lay in between. The CDR3 extends over 13 amino acids. The CDR3 DNA is TGTGCCAGCTCACCTACTAGAGGAGAGACCCAGTACTTC. Translated: CASSPTRGETQYF. The full variable domain, in which reference TRBV18 and TRBJ2-5 provide the parts outside the CDR3, is NAGVMQNPRHLVRRRGQEARLRCSPMKGHSHVYWYRQLPEEGLKFMVYLQKENIIDESGMPKERFSAEFPKEGPSILRIQQVVRGDSAAYFCASSPTRGETQYFGPGTRLLVL.

The chain links TRBV2 to TRBJ1-5; 9 bases fit TRBD1. J gave up 0 bases and V 8 bases, and 8 bases lay outside the gene matches. CDR3 size: 16 residues. Germline V gene sequence: CDR1 SNHLY, CDR2 FYNNEI. CDR3 amino acids: CASQRDRANSNQPQHF. The CDR3 DNA follows: TGTGCCAGCCAGCGGGACAGGGCTAATAGCAATCAGCCCCAGCATTTT.

The J gene is TRBJ2-5, the V gene TRBV9; 13 nucleotides line up with TRBD2. From germline, CDR1 is SGDLS and CDR2 YYNGEE. The CDR3 extends over 15 amino acids. J lost 5 bases, V lost 4 bases, and 5 bases had no gene match. The DNA of the CDR3 is TGTGCCAGCAGCCTAGGGACTAGCGGGACGGAGACCCAGTACTTC. Amino acid sequence: CASSLGTSGTETQYF.

The chain has TRBV7-6 and TRBJ1-3; D uncertain. This CDR3 has 16 amino acids. Trimming stripped 2 bases from V and 0 bases from J, with 11 bases between. Germline CDR1 reads SGHVS; CDR2 reads FNYEAQ. The CDR3 nucleotides read TGTGCCAGCAGCTTAAAACTTGCAGACTCTGGAAACACCATATATTTT. Protein product: CASSLKLADSGNTIYF.

The genes are TRBV5-4 and TRBJ2-7, with a weak D call TRBD2 (5 bases). The CDR3 totals 12 residues. The V end lost 1 base, the J end lost 6 bases, and 8 bases lay between the germline ends. CDR1 is SGHNT and CDR2 is YYREEE in the germline V gene (reference sequence). This chain's CDR3 is CASSLTRLEQYF. For the CDR3, the DNA is TGTGCCAGCAGCTTGACTAGGCTCGAGCAGTACTTC. The variable domain in full, with the rest retrieved from reference TRBV5-4 and TRBJ2-7, is ETGVTQSPTHLIKTRGQQVTLRCSSQSGHNTVSWYQQALGQGPQFIFQYYREEENGRGNFPPRFSGLQFPNYSSELNVNALELDDSALYLCASSLTRLEQYFGPGTRLTVT.

V is TRBV11-1 and J is TRBJ1-1; D perhaps matches TRBD1 (5 bases). The CDR3 runs 15 residues. Between the trimmed V and J ends, which lost 5 bases and 3 bases, there was a span of 16 bases. Germline V gene sequence: CDR1 SGHAT, CDR2 FQDESV (reference sequence). CDR3: CASSPSAKGYTEAFF. In DNA, the CDR3 is TGTGCCAGCAGCCCGAGTGCTAAGGGGTACACTGAAGCTTTCTTT.

The chain recombines TRBV5-1 with TRBJ2-7; 10 bases are shared with TRBD1. Per germline, CDR1 SGHRS and CDR2 YFSETQ. V dropped 0 bases and J dropped 3; count of bases not matched to a gene: 3. This CDR3 is 15 amino acids long. The CDR3 here is CASSLGGTGVYEQYF. CDR3 bases: TGCGCCAGCAGCTTGGGTGGGACAGGGGTCTACGAGCAGTACTTC. The full variable domain, with the rest looked up from reference TRBV5-1 and TRBJ2-7, is KAGVTQTPRYLIKTRGQQVTLSCSPISGHRSVSWYQQTPGQGLQFLFEYFSETQRNKGNFPGRFSGRQFSNSRSEMNVSTLELGDSALYLCASSLGGTGVYEQYFGPGTRLTVT.

The chain recombines TRBV19 with TRBJ2-7; D gene uncertain. Per germline, CDR1 LNHDA and CDR2 SQIVND (reference sequence). V was shortened by 3 bases and J by 2 bases, with 8 bases between the two germline ends. The CDR3 loop spans 13 amino acids. CDR3: CASSISPPYEQYF. CDR3 in DNA: TGTGCCAGTAGTATTTCCCCTCCCTACGAGCAGTACTTC.